Listed below are T cell receptor beta chains from one sample, sequenced in a study of blood T cell repertoires in COVID-19. Libraries were prepared by immunoSEQ multiplex PCR; TCRdb keeps only in-frame clonotypes and omits some of them. The sample lists about 210,000 clones, about 76% seen once, with more than 8.5% in the top ten. The sample was PBMCs or T cells enriched from blood (not recorded which). All receptors come from a woman aged 50 to 60 with acute COVID-19. Each CDR3 is given with its conserved first and last residue. D genes are given only for firm matches. Part of the rows lack a size; the others show once, few, many or a class for expanded clones.

cdr3_nt | cdr3_aa | d_call | v_call | clone_size | j_call
TGTGCCAGCAGCTTGGGACTAGCGGCGGGAGGAGAGACCCAGTACTTC | CASSLGLAAGGETQYF | TRBD2 | TRBV7-8 | NA | TRBJ2-5
TGTGCCAGCACCTCACCCGGGACAGCTAACTATGGCTACACCTTC | CASTSPGTANYGYTF | TRBD1 | TRBV28 | NA | TRBJ1-2
TGCGCCAGCAGCCTGTACCAGGCCAGTCCCTACGAGCAGTACTTC | CASSLYQASPYEQYF | NA | TRBV4-1 | NA | TRBJ2-7
TGCAGTGCTAGTAGAACTAGCGGGAGATCGGGCGAGCAGTACTTC | CSASRTSGRSGEQYF | TRBD2 | TRBV20-1 | NA | TRBJ2-7
TGTGCCAGCAGGAACAGGGGTGGCAATCAGCCCCAGCATTTT | CASRNRGGNQPQHF | TRBD1 | TRBV6-5 | NA | TRBJ1-5
TGTGCCAGCAGCCCCCCCTTAGGGAGGGACACTGAAGCTTTCTTT | CASSPPLGRDTEAFF | NA | TRBV3-1/TRBV3-2 | NA | TRBJ1-1
TGCGCCAGCAGCGAGAGGGCGGGTCAAGAGACCCAGTACTTC | CASSERAGQETQYF | NA | TRBV5-1 | NA | TRBJ2-5
TGTGCCAGCACCCCCTTCGCAGGGGGCTGGGGCTACACCTTC | CASTPFAGGWGYTF | TRBD1 | TRBV7-2 | NA | TRBJ1-2
TGTGCCAGCAGTCCCCCCCAGGACAGGTACAATGAGCAGTTCTTC | CASSPPQDRYNEQFF | TRBD1 | TRBV28 | NA | TRBJ2-1
TGTGCCAGCAGTGAAGCCCCGGGATGGCAGAAAAGCTCCTATAATTCACCCCTCCACTTT | CASSEAPGWQKSSYNSPLHF | NA | TRBV2 | NA | TRBJ1-6
TGTGCCAGCAGCTTAGCAGGAGGGTCCAATCAGCCCCAGCATTTT | CASSLAGGSNQPQHF | NA | TRBV7-8 | once | TRBJ1-5
TGTGCCAGCTCACCAAACAGGGAAGGAGAGACCCAGTACTTC | CASSPNREGETQYF | NA | TRBV18 | NA | TRBJ2-5
TGTGCCAGCAGTCGCTACGAGCAGTACTTC | CASSRYEQYF | NA | TRBV2 | NA | TRBJ2-7
TGTGCCAGCAGTGAATGGGCAGAAGAGACCCAGTACTTC | CASSEWAEETQYF | NA | TRBV2 | NA | TRBJ2-5
TGTGCCAGCAGTTACAGTCAGGGGGCCGCTTGGGAGCAGTACTTC | CASSYSQGAAWEQYF | TRBD1 | TRBV6-2/TRBV6-3 | few | TRBJ2-7
TGTGCCAGCTCACCATCGGACAGGACCCACAATGAGCAGTTCTTC | CASSPSDRTHNEQFF | TRBD1 | TRBV18 | NA | TRBJ2-1
TGTGCCAGCAGCCTGAGAGATGGTTCTGGAAACACCATATATTTT | CASSLRDGSGNTIYF | NA | TRBV3-1/TRBV3-2 | few | TRBJ1-3
TGCGCCAGCAGCTTGGGGGGACTAGCGGGAGCGGCCGGGGAGCTGTTTTTT | CASSLGGLAGAAGELFF | TRBD2 | TRBV5-1 | NA | TRBJ2-2
TGCGCCAGCAGCTTGGTGGCTAGCGGGTACAATGAGCAGTTCTTC | CASSLVASGYNEQFF | TRBD2 | TRBV5-1 | few | TRBJ2-1
TGTGCCAGCAGCCAGGGGGGGACAGGGAGAGATACGCAGTATTTT | CASSQGGTGRDTQYF | TRBD1 | TRBV3-1/TRBV3-2 | NA | TRBJ2-3
TGTGCCAGTAGTATTGGGCGGAACACCGGGGAGCTGTTTTTT | CASSIGRNTGELFF | NA | TRBV19 | NA | TRBJ2-2
TGCGCCAGCAGCATACAGGGGGCCGGGGAGCTGTTTTTT | CASSIQGAGELFF | TRBD1 | TRBV5-1 | NA | TRBJ2-2
TGCGCCAGCAGCGGCGGAATAGGGGCTGAAGCTTTCTTT | CASSGGIGAEAFF | NA | TRBV5-1 | NA | TRBJ1-1
TGTGCCAGCAGCCAACAGGGGGTAGGCGAGCAGTACTTC | CASSQQGVGEQYF | TRBD1 | TRBV7-3 | NA | TRBJ2-7
TGTGCCACCAGTGATTCGACGACTGGAAACTATGGCTACACCTTC | CATSDSTTGNYGYTF | NA | TRBV24-1 | NA | TRBJ1-2
TGTGCCAGCAGTACCCCGACTAGCGGGAGTGGGAATGAGCAGTTCTTC | CASSTPTSGSGNEQFF | TRBD2 | TRBV27 | NA | TRBJ2-1
TGTGCCAGCTCACCCCTTGAAGAGACCCAGTACTTC | CASSPLEETQYF | NA | TRBV18 | NA | TRBJ2-5
TGTGCCAGCAGCTTTGGACAGGGTGGTGAAAAACTGTTTTTT | CASSFGQGGEKLFF | TRBD1 | TRBV7-9 | NA | TRBJ1-4
TGTGCCAGCAGCTTAGGGGGACAGGGAGAGACCCAGTACTTC | CASSLGGQGETQYF | TRBD1 | TRBV7-2 | NA | TRBJ2-5
TGTGCCAGCAGTTCAGCTACGACAGGTTTCGTATCTGAAGCTTTCTTT | CASSSATTGFVSEAFF | NA | TRBV6-5 | few | TRBJ1-1
TGTGCCGTAGGGGGCACCAACACCGGGGAGCTGTTTTTT | CAVGGTNTGELFF | TRBD1 | TRBV11-3 | NA | TRBJ2-2
TGTGCCAGCACCTCCGAAGGGGGCCGTGGCTACACCTTC | CASTSEGGRGYTF | TRBD1 | TRBV28 | NA | TRBJ1-2
TGTGCCAGCTGCCTTGGGACTAGCGGGAGCAATGAGCAGTTCTTC | CASCLGTSGSNEQFF | TRBD2 | TRBV7-3 | NA | TRBJ2-1
TGTGCCAGCAGTCCCCAAACAGGGGGCACTGAAGCTTTCTTT | CASSPQTGGTEAFF | TRBD1 | TRBV28 | once | TRBJ1-1
TGTGCCAGCAGTTTCGACCGGGGCGGGGAGCTGTTTTTT | CASSFDRGGELFF | NA | TRBV27 | once | TRBJ2-2
TGTGCCAGCAGCTTAGGGGCAGAGTATAGCAATCAGCCCCAGCATTTT | CASSLGAEYSNQPQHF | NA | TRBV11-2 | NA | TRBJ1-5
TGTGCCAGCAGTCCAACAGGGGGCGGAAATCAGCCCCAGCATTTT | CASSPTGGGNQPQHF | TRBD1 | TRBV6-5 | NA | TRBJ1-5
TGTGCCATCAGTGAGTCCACAGTTACCGGAGGGGACCATGGCTACACCTTC | CAISESTVTGGDHGYTF | NA | TRBV10-3 | NA | TRBJ1-2
TGTGCCAGCAGTCCCGGGAGGCCGGCCTACGAGCAGTACTTC | CASSPGRPAYEQYF | TRBD2 | TRBV6-2/TRBV6-3 | NA | TRBJ2-7